The clone carrying this T cell receptor beta chain appeared once. The source of the sample is a study of blood T cell repertoires in COVID-19. About the study: Donors in the United States, Italy and Spain gave samples during acute or convalescent COVID-19. PBMCs, B-cell-depleted T cells, or T cells provided the cDNA or gDNA that made up the material.

After removal of 4 bases from V and 0 bases from J, the junction contained 7 bases not matched to a gene. The CDR3 length is 15 residues. The germline V gene has CDR1 SGHKS and CDR2 YYEKEE (reference sequence). Authors' analysis steps: Amplification of reference gene primers provided the estimated nucleated cell counts. Only in-frame clones appear in the TCRdb table, and some are missing; sequencing was by immunoSEQ multiplex PCR. V, J and clone size are those of that table, while D and trimming were read from the DNA. The sample has approximately 140,000 clones, roughly 84% seen once. The chain links TRBV5-5 to TRBJ2-7, with TRBD1 matching 7 bases. Sequencing was performed on peripheral blood. The receptor's source is a man aged 65 to 79 with acute or convalescent COVID-19. The chain's CDR3 is CASSITGENSYEQYF. The CDR3 region has the DNA TGTGCCAGCAGCATTACAGGGGAAAACTCCTACGAGCAGTACTTC.